These T cell receptor beta chains were read from a single sample in a study of beta chain features in type 1 diabetes. Here immunoSEQ multiplex PCR was the method, and the copy in TCRdb shows in-frame clones only, minus some. The profile shows fewer than 65,000 clones, roughly three fifths of them singletons. Sequencing used Tregs from blood. Receptor source: a woman aged 18-29 years in good health. Both conserved end residues are part of each CDR3. A D gene is named only where the DNA matches it firmly. Clone size, where shown, is once, few, many, or a class for clones that have expanded.

J: TRBJ2-5
size: .
length: 14
D: TRBD1
V: TRBV11-2
DNA: TGTGCCAGCAGCCGGGACAGGGCGCAAGAGACCCAGTACTTC
CDR3: CASSRDRAQETQYF

J: TRBJ2-7
size: .
length: 14
D: TRBD1
V: TRBV29-1
DNA: TGCAGCGTCGCAGTTGGGACAGCCTCCTACGAGCAGTACTTC
CDR3: CSVAVGTASYEQYF

J: TRBJ2-7
size: few
length: 13
D: .
V: TRBV30
DNA: TGTGCCTGGAGTGTTCAGGGCCCGGACGAGCAGTACTTC
CDR3: CAWSVQGPDEQYF

J: TRBJ2-2
size: .
length: 15
D: .
V: TRBV7-9
DNA: TGTGCCAGCAGCCAGGGACTGGGGAACACCGGGGAGCTGTTTTTT
CDR3: CASSQGLGNTGELFF

J: TRBJ1-2
size: .
length: 16
D: TRBD1
V: TRBV5-4
DNA: TGTGCCAGCAGCGGAAAAAAGCAGGGGGCTGCGAATGACTACACCTTC
CDR3: CASSGKKQGAANDYTF

J: TRBJ2-1
size: .
length: 16
D: TRBD2
V: TRBV2
DNA: TGTGCCAGCGCCCCAACTGGACTAGCGGAGAACAATGAGCAGTTCTTC
CDR3: CASAPTGLAENNEQFF

J: TRBJ1-3
size: .
length: 14
D: .
V: TRBV19
DNA: TGTGCCAGCTCTTGGGACATGTCTGGAAACACCATATATTTT
CDR3: CASSWDMSGNTIYF

J: TRBJ2-3
size: .
length: 16
D: .
V: TRBV7-9
DNA: TGTGCCAGCAGCAAAGCCAGCGGACCTCAGGCGGATACGCAGTATTTT
CDR3: CASSKASGPQADTQYF

J: TRBJ2-5
size: .
length: 19
D: TRBD2
V: TRBV5-1
DNA: TGCGCCAGCAGCTTGGCCGGGACTAGCGGAGGGGGGTACCAAGAGACCCAGTACTTC
CDR3: CASSLAGTSGGGYQETQYF

J: TRBJ2-3
size: .
length: 16
D: TRBD2
V: TRBV5-1
DNA: TGCGCCAGCAGCTCGACTAGCGGGGGGGCCTCGGATACGCAGTATTTT
CDR3: CASSSTSGGASDTQYF

J: TRBJ2-7
size: .
length: 15
D: .
V: TRBV5-1
DNA: TGCGCCAGCAGCTTGATTTATTTAGGAGATTCCGAGCAGTACTTC
CDR3: CASSLIYLGDSEQYF

J: TRBJ2-7
size: .
length: 14
D: .
V: TRBV5-1
DNA: TGCGCCAGCAGCTTGGGACAGGTAGGATACGAGCAGTACTTC
CDR3: CASSLGQVGYEQYF

J: TRBJ1-5
size: .
length: 13
D: TRBD1
V: TRBV29-1
DNA: TGCAGCGTTGCGGGACAGTACAATCAGCCCCAGCATTTT
CDR3: CSVAGQYNQPQHF

J: TRBJ2-2
size: once
length: 16
D: .
V: TRBV5-1
DNA: TGCGCCAGCAGCCCGATCAGGGGAAAGGACACCGGGGAGCTGTTTTTT
CDR3: CASSPIRGKDTGELFF

J: TRBJ2-6
size: few
length: 16
D: .
V: TRBV30
DNA: TGTGCCTGGAGTGTACTCTCATGGGCAGGGGCCAACGTCCTGACTTTC
CDR3: CAWSVLSWAGANVLTF

J: TRBJ2-1
size: few
length: 13
D: .
V: TRBV6-5
DNA: TGTGCCAGCAGACAAAGCTCCTACAATGAGCAGTTCTTC
CDR3: CASRQSSYNEQFF

J: TRBJ2-7
size: .
length: 13
D: .
V: TRBV2
DNA: TGTGCCAGCAGTGAAGGCAGGGGTGGGGAGCAGTACTTC
CDR3: CASSEGRGGEQYF

J: TRBJ2-2
size: once
length: 13
D: .
V: TRBV5-1
DNA: TGCGCCAGCAGCTCCCAATACACCGGGGAGCTGTTTTTT
CDR3: CASSSQYTGELFF

J: TRBJ1-4
size: .
length: 14
D: .
V: TRBV4-2
DNA: TGTGCCAGCAGCCAAGATGCAGTTAATGAAAAACTGTTTTTT
CDR3: CASSQDAVNEKLFF

J: TRBJ2-1
size: .
length: 13
D: .
V: TRBV7-9
DNA: TGTGCCAGCGAGGTTAGCTCCTACAATGAGCAGTTCTTC
CDR3: CASEVSSYNEQFF

J: TRBJ2-7
size: .
length: 15
D: .
V: TRBV7-9
DNA: TGTGCCAGCAGCTTAAACGAGGGGGCCGGAGGGGAGCAGTACTTC
CDR3: CASSLNEGAGGEQYF

J: TRBJ1-2
size: once
length: 8
D: .
V: TRBV20-1
DNA: TGCAGTGCCTCTACAGGGCCCTTC
CDR3: CSASTGPF

J: TRBJ2-3
size: .
length: 14
D: .
V: TRBV30
DNA: TGTGCCTGGAGAAATCCAAGCGGCACAGATACGCAGTATTTT
CDR3: CAWRNPSGTDTQYF

J: TRBJ2-7
size: .
length: 13
D: .
V: TRBV7-9
DNA: TGTGCCAGCAGCTTTACCGCAGCCTACGAGCAGTACTTC
CDR3: CASSFTAAYEQYF

J: TRBJ1-1
size: .
length: 13
D: .
V: TRBV6-6
DNA: TGTGCCAGCACCGCCCAGGGGTACACTGAAGCTTTCTTT
CDR3: CASTAQGYTEAFF

J: TRBJ1-1
size: .
length: 15
D: .
V: TRBV7-9
DNA: TGTGCCAGCTCGGTTGGGGGCGGATTGAACACTGAAGCTTTCTTT
CDR3: CASSVGGGLNTEAFF

J: TRBJ2-1
size: .
length: 15
D: TRBD2
V: TRBV7-2
DNA: TGTGCCAGCAGCTTGGCGGGACTAGTGGTAAATGAGCAGTTCTTC
CDR3: CASSLAGLVVNEQFF

J: TRBJ2-3
size: few
length: 16
D: TRBD2
V: TRBV7-2
DNA: TGTGCCAGCAGCCGACGTAATAGCGGGTCCCCAGATACGCAGTATTTT
CDR3: CASSRRNSGSPDTQYF

J: TRBJ2-3
size: .
length: 14
D: .
V: TRBV5-1
DNA: TGCGCCAGCAGCCAGGACATAAGGGGGGATACGCAGTATTTT
CDR3: CASSQDIRGDTQYF

J: TRBJ1-2
size: .
length: 12
D: .
V: TRBV18
DNA: TGTGCCAGCTCACCACAGGAGGATGGCTACACCTTC
CDR3: CASSPQEDGYTF

J: TRBJ2-2
size: once
length: 13
D: .
V: TRBV7-2
DNA: TGTGCCAGCAGCTTACCCCCAACCGGGGAGCTGTTTTTT
CDR3: CASSLPPTGELFF

J: TRBJ2-5
size: few
length: 12
D: .
V: TRBV7-3
DNA: TGTGCCAGCAGCCCCGGACAGTTGACCCAGTACTTC
CDR3: CASSPGQLTQYF

J: TRBJ2-1
size: few
length: 8
D: .
V: TRBV21-1
DNA: TGTGCCAGCACCCCTCAGTTCTTC
CDR3: CASTPQFF

J: TRBJ2-1
size: .
length: 13
D: .
V: TRBV11-2
DNA: TGTGCCAGCAGCTTAGACAGGGGCAATGAGCAGTTCTTC
CDR3: CASSLDRGNEQFF

J: TRBJ2-7
size: .
length: 16
D: .
V: TRBV4-1
DNA: TGCGCCAGCAGCCGGCCAGGGGCCCTGAGCTCCTACGAGCAGTACTTC
CDR3: CASSRPGALSSYEQYF

J: TRBJ1-1
size: .
length: 12
D: .
V: TRBV5-1
DNA: TGCGCCAGCACGGGGAGGGACACTGAAGCTTTCTTT
CDR3: CASTGRDTEAFF

J: TRBJ1-6
size: few
length: 14
D: .
V: TRBV7-9
DNA: TGTGCCAGCGCGTTAGGGGTCTATAATTCACCCCTCCACTTT
CDR3: CASALGVYNSPLHF

J: TRBJ2-1
size: few
length: 12
D: .
V: TRBV7-9
DNA: TGTGCCAGCAGCAAGTCCGGGAATGTGCAGTTCTTC
CDR3: CASSKSGNVQFF

J: TRBJ2-7
size: .
length: 11
D: .
V: TRBV12-5
DNA: TGTGCTAGTGGGCTAGCTCACGAGCAGTACTTC
CDR3: CASGLAHEQYF

J: TRBJ2-3
size: once
length: 15
D: TRBD1
V: TRBV5-1
DNA: TGCGCCAGCAGTTTCACAGGGGGAGGAGGAGATACGCAGTATTTT
CDR3: CASSFTGGGGDTQYF

J: TRBJ1-6
size: .
length: 18
D: TRBD1
V: TRBV7-9
DNA: TGTGCCAGCAGCTTAGCGCGTGAGACAGGGGGCGCAGGTTCACCCCTCCACTTT
CDR3: CASSLARETGGAGSPLHF

J: TRBJ2-4
size: .
length: 16
D: TRBD1
V: TRBV6-5
DNA: TGTGCCAGCAGTTACTCGACAGGGGCAGGGCAGTACATTCAGTACTTC
CDR3: CASSYSTGAGQYIQYF

J: TRBJ2-3
size: many
length: 14
D: .
V: TRBV7-3
DNA: TGTGCCAGCAGCTTAAACCAACTTACAGATACGCAGTATTTT
CDR3: CASSLNQLTDTQYF

J: TRBJ1-1
size: few
length: 17
D: TRBD1
V: TRBV18
DNA: TGTGCCAGCTCACCAGGGGCAGGGGGCCCTCTGGGCACTGAAGCTTTCTTT
CDR3: CASSPGAGGPLGTEAFF

J: TRBJ2-3
size: .
length: 17
D: TRBD2
V: TRBV7-2
DNA: TGTGCCAGCAGCACAAGACTAGCGGGGGGCCGCACAGATACGCAGTATTTT
CDR3: CASSTRLAGGRTDTQYF

J: TRBJ2-3
size: .
length: 14
D: .
V: TRBV7-8
DNA: TGTGCCAGCAGCTTAAGTAGTAGTAGTGATACGCAGTATTTT
CDR3: CASSLSSSSDTQYF